The 14 T cell receptor beta chains below were found in one sample sequenced in a study of blood T cell repertoires in COVID-19 (dated by TCRdb to about 2020). Library preparation was by the immunoSEQ multiplex PCR assay. TCRdb obtained this table from immuneACCESS and retained in-frame rearrangements with V and J assigned. These tables miss some clones; where compared with another copy, unresolved V genes account for less than half of the shortfall, and the remainder is unexplained. Present in this sample are under 200,000 clones, 80% to 85% of which were seen just once. The ten largest account for under 15% of the sample. The sample comprised PBMCs or T cells enriched from blood (not recorded which). These receptors were obtained from a woman aged 60-75 years who had recovered from COVID-19.

This sequence joins TRBV27 and TRBJ2-7; 8 bases agree with TRBD1. The ends lost 6 bases at V and 6 bases at J; junction bases unmatched: 10. This CDR3 is built from 14 residues. In germline, CDR1 is MNHEY, CDR2 SMNVEV (reference sequence). Written as DNA, the CDR3 is TGTGCCAGCAGAGGGAGACAGGGGTGGGGCGAGCAGTACTTC. As protein: CASRGRQGWGEQYF.

The chain links TRBV6-1 to TRBJ1-5; D ambiguous. V lost 2 bases to trimming and J lost 0 bases, with 17 bases between them. Germline V CDR1 and CDR2: MNHNS, SASEGT. This CDR3 is built from 18 residues. The CDR3 sequence: CASSEHFRSAYSNQPQHF. For the CDR3, the DNA is TGTGCCAGCAGTGAACATTTCCGGTCTGCTTATAGCAATCAGCCCCAGCATTTT.

The chain carries TRBV10-3 and TRBJ2-6; TRBD2 matches at 7 bases. Germline V gene sequence: CDR1 ENHRY, CDR2 SYGVKD. The CDR3 contains 17 residues. The V segment lost 4 bases and the J segment 0 bases; nucleotides outside the gene matches: 6. In nucleotides, the CDR3 is TGTGCCATCAGTGCTACTAGCGAGAGCTCTGGGGCCAACGTCCTGACTTTC. This encodes CAISATSESSGANVLTF.

V is TRBV30 and J is TRBJ1-6, with D possibly being TRBD1 (5 bases). Trimming removed 4 bases at V and 6 bases at J, with 10 bases between. Germline CDR1 and CDR2: GTSNPN and SVGIG (reference sequence). The CDR3 has 13 residues. CDR3 residues: CAWTRDFNSPLHF. The CDR3 region has the DNA TGTGCCTGGACAAGGGACTTTAATTCACCCCTCCACTTT.

The chain couples TRBV7-3 to TRBJ2-1, with TRBD1 as a possible D gene (5 bases). Germline V gives CDR1 SGHTA, CDR2 FQGTGA. The CDR3 is made up of 13 amino acids. The V end lost 5 bases, the J end lost 5 bases, and 10 bases lay between the germline ends. CDR3 nucleotides: TGTGCCAGCAGCACGACAGTGGACAATGAGCAGTTCTTC. Residues: CASSTTVDNEQFF.

The rearrangement links TRBV2 to TRBJ1-1; 8 bases line up with TRBD1. J gave up 5 bases and V 6 bases, and 11 bases lay outside the gene matches. Germline V gives CDR1 SNHLY, CDR2 FYNNEI. This CDR3 is 15 amino acids long. The CDR3 DNA is TGTGCCAGCAGCAATCAACTAACAGGGGGAACTGAAGCTTTCTTT. It translates to CASSNQLTGGTEAFF.

The DNA of the CDR3 is TGCGCCAGCAGTCGTGGACAGGGGGCGACTAATGAAAAACTGTTTTTT. It specifies CASSRGQGATNEKLFF. The J gene is TRBJ1-4, the V gene TRBV5-1, with TRBD1 identical over 11 bases. J gave up 2 bases and V 5 bases, and 5 bases lay outside the gene matches. The CDR3 spans 16 residues. Germline CDR1 reads SGHRS; CDR2 reads YFSETQ.

The V and J genes are TRBV2 and TRBJ1-3; no clear D gene. V was pared by 4 bases and J by 0 bases, with 10 bases between. CDR3 length: 15 amino acids. Germline CDR1 and CDR2: SNHLY and FYNNEI. DNA of the CDR3: TGTGCCAGCAGTGGTCCGGCGGGCTCTGGAAACACCATATATTTT. This translates into CASSGPAGSGNTIYF.

The V and J genes are TRBV4-1 and TRBJ1-1, with a possible D match to TRBD1 (5 bases). Trimming shortened V by 3 bases and J by 0 bases, and 17 bases separated the two germline ends. The CDR3 has 17 residues. The germline V gene has CDR1 MGHRA and CDR2 YSYEKL. CDR3 bases: TGCGCCAGCAGCCATCACGCGGGACCGAAAATGAACACTGAAGCTTTCTTT. Translation: CASSHHAGPKMNTEAFF.

V gene TRBV24-1 combines with J gene TRBJ2-7, with 10 bases aligning to TRBD1. The CDR3 sequence is 14 residues long. Unmatched junction bases numbered 6, after V lost 9 bases and J lost 2 bases. The V gene's germline CDR1 is KGHDR and CDR2 SFDVKD. The CDR3 loop reads CATSGTGAPYEQYF. The CDR3 DNA is TGTGCCACCTCAGGGACAGGGGCGCCCTACGAGCAGTACTTC.

The V and J genes are TRBV10-2 and TRBJ2-1; TRBD2 matches at 9 bases. CDR1 and CDR2 (germline): WSHSY, SAAADI. The CDR3 is 13 residues long. Trimming removed 1 base from V and 9 bases from J; junction bases left unmatched: 1. The chain's CDR3 is CASSEWREGEQFF. The CDR3 bases are TGCGCCAGCAGTGAGTGGCGGGAGGGTGAGCAGTTCTTC.

This clone has a handful of counts. The CDR3 DNA sequence: TGTGCTAGTGGTCTAGCGGGGGCCCGGGAGCAGTACTTC. This sequence encodes CASGLAGAREQYF. This chain joins TRBV12-5 and TRBJ2-7; 10 positions agree with TRBD2. This CDR3 contains 13 residues. Germline V gene sequence: CDR1 LGHNT, CDR2 FRNRAP. With V trimmed by 5 bases and J by 7 bases, 5 bases remained unmatched.

The rearrangement uses TRBV14 and TRBJ1-5; 9 bases map to TRBD1. Trimming removed 4 bases from V and 4 bases from J; junction bases left unmatched: 8. CDR3 length: 16 residues. Germline lookup yields CDR1 SGHDN and CDR2 FVKESK. As DNA, the CDR3 is TGTGCCAGCAGCCGCCATAGGGGACAGGGTAATCAGCCCCAGCATTTT. It specifies CASSRHRGQGNQPQHF.

This sequence joins TRBV19 and TRBJ2-3; 8 bases fit TRBD2. This CDR3 comprises 13 residues. Germline V lookup: CDR1 LNHDA, CDR2 SQIVND (reference sequence). The V gene end was trimmed by 7 bases and the J gene end by 9 bases; junction bases not matched to a gene: 9. CDR3 protein: CASNGLAGSTQYF. Written as DNA, the CDR3 is TGTGCCAGTAATGGGCTAGCGGGCTCCACGCAGTATTTT.